What follows are 16 T cell receptor beta chains derived from one specimen sequenced in a study of blood T cell repertoires in COVID-19. Sequencing was performed with immunoSEQ multiplex PCR; in TCRdb, only in-frame clones are kept and a portion is missing. The repertoire holds approximately 120,000 clones, with roughly four fifths as singletons. Input material: PBMCs or T cells enriched from blood (not recorded which). These receptors were collected from a young man who had recovered from COVID-19.

This clone showed up just a few times. For the CDR3, the DNA is TGTGCCAGCAGCTTGGTGCAGGGGGCTGAGCTGTTTTTT. Its protein product is CASSLVQGAELFF. The chain carries TRBV12-3 or TRBV12-4 and TRBJ1-4, with 8 positions matching TRBD1. V gave up 6 bases and J gave up 14 bases; unmatched junction bases: 11. This CDR3 has 13 amino acids.

Of note for this clone: Other nucleotide sequences from this sample produce the same CDR3. The V and J genes are TRBV4-1 and TRBJ2-5, with 12 bases fitting TRBD1. The CDR3 contains 15 residues. Germline trimming cut 3 bases from V and 5 bases from J; bases unmatched to any gene: 4. The germline CDR1 and CDR2 sequences are MGHRA and YSYEKL. CDR3 loop: CASSQGQGAGETQYF. The CDR3 coding sequence is TGCGCCAGCAGCCAGGGACAGGGGGCAGGGGAGACCCAGTACTTC.

The chain recombines TRBV7-9 with TRBJ2-1; no clear D. Germline lookup yields CDR1 SEHNR and CDR2 FQNEAQ (reference sequence). Trimming removed 5 bases from V and 5 bases from J, with 7 bases in between. The CDR3 loop spans 12 amino acids. CDR3: CASSLVDNEQFF. The CDR3 DNA reads as TGTGCCAGCAGCCTAGTAGACAATGAGCAGTTCTTC. Looking up the rest from reference TRBV7-9 and TRBJ2-1 gives the full variable domain: DTGVSQNPRHKITKRGQNVTFRCDPISEHNRLYWYRQTLGQGPEFLTYFQNEAQLEKSRLLSDRFSAERPKGSFSTLEIQRTEQGDSAMYLCASSLVDNEQFFGPGTRLTVL.

The V and J genes are TRBV10-3 and TRBJ1-4; a possible D gene is TRBD1 (5 bases). Germline CDR1 reads ENHRY; CDR2 reads SYGVKD. V lost 3 bases, J lost 3 bases, and 17 bases lay in between. This CDR3 contains 17 residues. CDR3 in amino acids: CAISDLAAGTPNEKLFF. CDR3 in DNA: TGTGCCATCAGTGACCTCGCCGCGGGGACTCCTAATGAAAAACTGTTTTTT.

The gene calls are TRBV11-2 and TRBJ2-1, with 10 nucleotides matching TRBD2. V shed 5 bases and J 7 bases; nucleotides not matched to a gene: 8. The CDR3 spans 15 residues. From germline, CDR1 is SGHAT and CDR2 FQNNGV. The CDR3: CASSPTSGVLNEQFF. The DNA for the CDR3 is TGTGCCAGCAGCCCTACTAGCGGGGTCCTAAATGAGCAGTTCTTC. The entire variable domain, with the rest obtained from reference TRBV11-2 and TRBJ2-1, is as follows: EAGVAQSPRYKIIEKRQSVAFWCNPISGHATLYWYQQILGQGPKLLIQFQNNGVVDDSQLPKDRFSAERLKGVDSTLKIQPAKLEDSAVYLCASSPTSGVLNEQFFGPGTRLTVL.

J is TRBJ2-1 and V is TRBV7-9; 10 nucleotides align to TRBD2. V was clipped by 1 base and J by 7 bases; unmatched bases: 4. CDR1 and CDR2 from the germline V gene are SEHNR and FQNEAQ (reference sequence). The CDR3 contains 15 residues. CDR3 nucleotides: TGTGCCAGCAGCTTAGGAGCGGGAGGGCGTAATGAGCAGTTCTTC. It yields the protein CASSLGAGGRNEQFF.

The chain links TRBV3-1 (or the pseudogene TRBV3-2) to TRBJ2-4; D gene ambiguous. The V gene's germline CDR1 is LGHDT and CDR2 YNNKEL (reference sequence). The CDR3 has 15 amino acids. The ends were cut back, 1 base at V and 0 bases at J, with 7 bases in the middle. CDR3 coding DNA: TGTGCCAGCAGCCAAGCGACTGGAGCCAAAAACATTCAGTACTTC. It yields the protein CASSQATGAKNIQYF.

The chain joins TRBV5-5 to TRBJ1-2, with 11 nucleotides matching TRBD1. After removal of 6 bases from V and 5 bases from J, the junction contained 9 bases not matched to a gene. The CDR3 covers 15 residues. CDR1 is SGHKS, CDR2 YYEKEE, per germline (reference sequence). The CDR3 bases are TGTGCCAGCACCCCCCTCGGACAGGGGGCTTATGGCTACACCTTC. Translation: CASTPLGQGAYGYTF.

A single count supports this clone. The CDR3 bases are TGTGCCAGCAGCCAAGAACTCCGTGGCGGGGAGCTGTTTTTT. This codes for CASSQELRGGELFF. The chain is built from TRBV3-1 (or the pseudogene TRBV3-2) and TRBJ2-2; D ambiguous. V was trimmed by 0 bases and J by 7 bases, leaving 9 bases between them. CDR1 is LGHDT, CDR2 YNNKEL, per germline (reference sequence). The CDR3 has 14 amino acids.

The chain combines TRBV5-6 with TRBJ1-1; maybe TRBD1 (5 bases). Germline values: CDR1 SGHDT, CDR2 YYEEEE. V shed 6 bases and J shed 4 bases, with 16 bases lying between them. This CDR3 is 14 amino acids long. The CDR3 bases are TGTGCCAGCATCTCGGAGGGGTCGGGCACTGAAGCTTTCTTT. Its translation is CASISEGSGTEAFF.

This chain links TRBV7-8 with TRBJ2-5, with a tentative D call TRBD1 (6 bases). Trimming pared 4 bases from V and 4 bases from J, leaving 25 bases between. The CDR3 sequence is 18 residues long. In germline, CDR1 is SGHVS, CDR2 FQNEAQ. The DNA of the CDR3 is TGTGCCAGCAGCTCCAAGGGCATGGACTTCAAAGGGGGAGAGACCCAGTACTTC. As protein: CASSSKGMDFKGGETQYF.

This clone was counted a single time. The chain recombines TRBV29-1 with TRBJ2-1; 10 nucleotides align to TRBD2. In germline, CDR1 is SQVTM, CDR2 ANQGSEA. J lost 7 bases, V lost 7 bases, and 10 bases had no gene match. The CDR3 spans 14 residues. CDR3 sequence: CSAGLAGDLNEQFF. The CDR3 nucleotides are TGCAGCGCCGGCCTAGCGGGAGATTTAAATGAGCAGTTCTTC.

The V and J genes are TRBV7-8 and TRBJ2-3; 7 nucleotides agree with TRBD1. The CDR3 is 15 amino acids. Unmatched junction bases numbered 9, after V lost 5 bases and J lost 4 bases. Germline values: CDR1 SGHVS, CDR2 FQNEAQ. CDR3 coding DNA: TGTGCCAGCAGCCTGCAAGGGACAGCTTCAGATACGCAGTATTTT. This encodes CASSLQGTASDTQYF.

This chain connects TRBV13 to TRBJ1-2; 9 bases map to TRBD1. The CDR3 is made up of 14 amino acids. V dropped 0 bases and J dropped 8; count of bases not matched to a gene: 4. Looked up from germline, CDR1 is PRHDT and CDR2 is FYEKMQ (reference sequence). In nucleotides, the CDR3 is TGTGCCAGCAGCTTAGGGGGACAGGGAAGAGGCTACACCTTC. Its translation: CASSLGGQGRGYTF. Drawing the rest from reference TRBV13 and TRBJ1-2, the complete variable domain is AAGVIQSPRHLIKEKRETATLKCYPIPRHDTVYWYQQGPGQDPQFLISFYEKMQSDKGSIPDRFSAQQFSDYHSELNMSSLELGDSALYFCASSLGGQGRGYTFGSGTRLTVV.

The rearrangement uses TRBV19 and TRBJ2-5; 9 positions agree with TRBD1. Germline CDR1 is LNHDA and CDR2 is SQIVND (reference sequence). This CDR3 has 14 residues. The junction had 9 bases not matched to a gene; V was cut back by 8 bases and J by 5 bases. The CDR3 sequence: CASSRTGEVETQYF. CDR3 in DNA: TGTGCCAGTTCCCGGACAGGGGAGGTGGAGACCCAGTACTTC. The whole variable domain, filled in from reference TRBV19 and TRBJ2-5, reads DGGITQSPKYLFRKEGQNVTLSCEQNLNHDAMYWYRQDPGQGLRLIYYSQIVNDFQKGDIAEGYSVSREKKESFPLTVTSAQKNPTAFYLCASSRTGEVETQYFGPGTRLLVL.

The gene calls are TRBV19 and TRBJ2-6, with 12 bases lining up with TRBD1. This CDR3 spans 17 amino acids. V trimming: 6 bases; J trimming: 5 bases; junction bases outside the gene matches: 8. Germline CDR1 LNHDA, CDR2 SQIVND (reference sequence). This chain's CDR3 is CASSTGTGGPWANVLTF. CDR3 bases: TGTGCCAGTAGCACCGGGACAGGGGGCCCCTGGGCCAACGTCCTGACTTTC.